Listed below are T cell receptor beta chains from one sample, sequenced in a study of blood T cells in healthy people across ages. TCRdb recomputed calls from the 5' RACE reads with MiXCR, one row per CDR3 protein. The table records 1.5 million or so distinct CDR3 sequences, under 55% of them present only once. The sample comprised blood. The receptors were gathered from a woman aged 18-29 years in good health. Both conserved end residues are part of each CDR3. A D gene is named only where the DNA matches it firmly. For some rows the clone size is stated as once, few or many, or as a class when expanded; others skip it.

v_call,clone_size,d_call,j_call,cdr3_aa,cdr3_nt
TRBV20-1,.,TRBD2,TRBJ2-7,CSARYSGRATYEQYF,TGCAGTGCTAGATATAGCGGGAGGGCCACCTACGAGCAGTACTTC
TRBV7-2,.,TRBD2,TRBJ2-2,CASSSTSGRMAGELFF,TGTGCCAGCAGCTCCACTAGCGGGAGAATGGCCGGGGAGCTGTTTTTT
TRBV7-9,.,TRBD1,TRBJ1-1,CASNFTGVRSDTEAFF,TGTGCCAGCAATTTTACAGGGGTGCGGTCAGACACTGAAGCTTTCTTT
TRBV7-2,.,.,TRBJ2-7,CASSLSAGFYNEQYF,TGTGCCAGCAGCTTATCAGCGGGTTTCTACAATGAGCAGTACTTC
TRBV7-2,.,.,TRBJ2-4,CASSPLENIQYF,TGTGCCAGCAGCCCGCTAGAAAACATTCAGTACTTC
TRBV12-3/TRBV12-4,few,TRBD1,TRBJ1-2,CASSLSGGPKAIGYTF,TGTGCCAGCAGTTTATCAGGGGGCCCCAAAGCTATCGGCTACACCTTC
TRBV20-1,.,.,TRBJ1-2,CSARPGTLGVDTF,TGCAGTGCTAGACCGGGAACACTTGGCGTAGACACCTTC
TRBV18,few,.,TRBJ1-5,CASSPPSGVSYQPQHF,TGTGCCAGCTCACCACCGTCAGGCGTTAGCTATCAGCCCCAGCATTTT
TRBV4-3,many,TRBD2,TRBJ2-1,CASSQEAGGYNEQFF,TGCGCCAGCAGCCAAGAAGCGGGGGGGTACAATGAGCAGTTCTTC
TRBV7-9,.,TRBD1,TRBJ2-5,CASSSRTGWRETQYF,TGTGCCAGCAGCTCCCGGACAGGGTGGAGAGAGACCCAGTACTTC
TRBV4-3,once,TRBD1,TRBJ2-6,CASSQTGFSGANVPTF,TGCGCCAGCAGCCAGACAGGGTTCTCTGGGGCCAACGTCCCGACTTTC
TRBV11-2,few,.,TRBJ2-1,CASSFVKGAYNEQFF,TGTGCCAGCAGCTTTGTTAAGGGAGCCTACAATGAGCAGTTCTTC
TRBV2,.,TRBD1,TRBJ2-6,CASSLRQGGAGANVLTF,TGTGCCAGCAGTCTTAGACAGGGGGGAGCTGGGGCCAACGTCCTGACTTTC
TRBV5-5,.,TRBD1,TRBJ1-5,CASSPALGTGLNSNQPQHF,TGTGCCAGCAGCCCCGCCCTAGGGACAGGGCTTAATAGCAATCAGCCCCAGCATTTT
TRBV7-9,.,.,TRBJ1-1,CASSSSARHTEAFF,TGTGCCAGCAGCTCGTCCGCCAGGCACACTGAAGCTTTCTTT
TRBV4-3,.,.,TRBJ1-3,CASSQITGRNTIYF,TGCGCCAGCAGCCAAATTACAGGGAGGAACACCATATATTTT
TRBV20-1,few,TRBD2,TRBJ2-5,CSANLAGVGETQYF,TGCAGTGCAAATCTAGCGGGGGTAGGAGAGACCCAGTACTTC
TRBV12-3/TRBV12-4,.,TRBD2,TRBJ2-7,CDSSFRGLAGPYEQYF,TGTGACAGCAGTTTTAGGGGTCTAGCGGGGCCCTACGAGCAGTACTTC
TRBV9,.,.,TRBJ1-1,CASSVMNQNTEAFF,TGTGCCAGCAGCGTAATGAATCAGAACACTGAAGCTTTCTTT
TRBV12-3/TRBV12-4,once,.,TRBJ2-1,CASGGRSMQFF,TGTGCCAGCGGCGGACGCTCGATGCAGTTCTTC
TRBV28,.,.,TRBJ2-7,CASSLLTGAVNEQYF,TGTGCCAGCAGTTTATTAACAGGTGCGGTGAACGAGCAGTACTTC
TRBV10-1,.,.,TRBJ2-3,CASSDTWSAQYF,TGCGCCAGCAGTGACACATGGTCAGCGCAGTATTTT
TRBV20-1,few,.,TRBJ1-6,CSARRGNSPLHF,TGCAGTGCTCGACGGGGGAATTCACCCCTCCACTTT
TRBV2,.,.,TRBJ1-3,CASSPWDTSNAIYF,TGTGCCAGCAGTCCCTGGGACACCTCAAACGCCATATATTTT
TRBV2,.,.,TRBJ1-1,CASSVRQGMTEAFF,TGTGCCAGCAGTGTCCGGCAGGGTATGACTGAAGCTTTCTTT
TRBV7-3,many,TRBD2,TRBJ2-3,CASSPDSGTSGATTQYF,TGTGCCAGCAGCCCAGACTCCGGGACTAGCGGAGCAACCACGCAGTATTTT
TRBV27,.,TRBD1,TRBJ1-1,CASSFWDRASEAFF,TGTGCCAGCAGTTTCTGGGACAGGGCAAGTGAAGCTTTCTTT
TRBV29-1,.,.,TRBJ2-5,CSGGRDPAETQYF,TGCAGCGGCGGGCGGGACCCCGCTGAGACCCAGTACTTC
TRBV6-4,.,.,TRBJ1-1,CASSRRTLNTEAFF,TGTGCCAGCAGTCGACGGACACTGAACACTGAAGCTTTCTTT
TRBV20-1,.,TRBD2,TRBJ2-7,CSARDLRLAVHEQYF,TGCAGTGCTAGAGATCTAAGACTAGCTGTTCACGAGCAGTACTTC
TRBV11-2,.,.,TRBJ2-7,CASSAGPAPEQYF,TGTGCCAGCAGCGCTGGCCCGGCCCCCGAGCAGTACTTC
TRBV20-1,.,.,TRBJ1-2,CSASQNYGYTF,TGCAGTGCTAGCCAAAACTATGGCTACACCTTC
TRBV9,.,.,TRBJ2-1,CASSGLRKGCNEQFF,TGTGCCAGCAGCGGCCTACGGAAAGGATGCAATGAGCAGTTCTTC
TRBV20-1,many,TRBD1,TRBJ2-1,CSAGRGSYNEQFF,TGCAGTGCTGGCAGGGGGTCCTACAATGAGCAGTTCTTC
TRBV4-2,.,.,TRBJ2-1,CATSGGRSYNEQFF,TGTGCCACCAGCGGAGGGAGGTCGTACAATGAGCAGTTCTTC
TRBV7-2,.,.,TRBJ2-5,CASSATSLGTQYF,TGTGCCAGCAGCGCAACCTCCTTGGGGACCCAGTACTTC
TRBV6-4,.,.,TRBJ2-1,CASSPQGDPYNEQFF,TGTGCCAGCAGCCCACAGGGCGACCCTTACAATGAGCAGTTCTTC
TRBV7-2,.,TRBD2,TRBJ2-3,CASSLGVLAGGPTDTQYF,TGTGCCAGCAGCTTAGGGGTCCTAGCGGGGGGCCCCACAGATACGCAGTATTTT
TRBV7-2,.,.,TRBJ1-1,CASSYGGVMNTEAFF,TGTGCCAGCAGCTACGGGGGGGTTATGAACACTGAAGCTTTCTTT
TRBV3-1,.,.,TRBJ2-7,CASSQETNEQYF,TGTGCTAGCAGCCAAGAGACTAATGAGCAGTACTTC
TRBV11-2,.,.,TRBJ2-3,CASSLNRGATDTQYF,TGTGCCAGCAGCTTAAATCGGGGGGCAACAGATACGCAGTATTTT
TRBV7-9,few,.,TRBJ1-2,CASSLPNDYGYTF,TGTGCCAGCAGCCTTCCGAATGACTATGGCTACACCTTC
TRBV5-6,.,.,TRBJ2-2,CASSPRVNGELFF,TGTGCCAGCAGCCCCCGGGTTAACGGGGAGCTGTTTTTT
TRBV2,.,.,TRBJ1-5,CASSEGWRSDNQPQHF,TGTGCCAGCAGTGAAGGTTGGCGAAGCGATAATCAGCCCCAGCATTTT
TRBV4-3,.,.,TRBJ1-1,CASSQLLGGVTEAFF,TGCGCCAGCAGCCAGTTACTTGGGGGCGTGACTGAAGCTTTCTTT
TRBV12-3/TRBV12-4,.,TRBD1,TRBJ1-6,CASSSRQGSNSPLHF,TGTGCCAGCAGTTCCAGACAGGGTTCTAATTCACCCCTCCACTTT
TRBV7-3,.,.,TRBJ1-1,CASSLSFSNTEAFF,TGTGCCAGCAGCCTCTCCTTCAGCAACACTGAAGCTTTCTTT
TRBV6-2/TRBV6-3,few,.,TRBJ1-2,CASSYEGLKFGYGYTF,TGTGCCAGCAGTTACGAAGGGCTCAAATTTGGATATGGCTACACCTTC
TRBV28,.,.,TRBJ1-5,CASSLPHSNQPQHF,TGTGCCAGCAGTTTACCCCATAGCAATCAGCCCCAGCATTTT
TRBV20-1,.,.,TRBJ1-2,CSARDQPGHGYTF,TGCAGTGCTAGAGATCAGCCGGGCCATGGCTACACCTTC
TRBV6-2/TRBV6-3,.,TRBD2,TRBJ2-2,CASRPGTSGITGELFF,TGTGCCAGCAGACCCGGGACTAGCGGGATTACCGGGGAGCTGTTTTTT
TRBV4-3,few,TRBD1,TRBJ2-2,CASSQGGQQSGELFF,TGCGCCAGCAGCCAAGGGGGACAGCAGTCCGGGGAGCTGTTTTTT
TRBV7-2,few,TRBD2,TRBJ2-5,CASSLWTSEETQYF,TGTGCCAGCAGCTTATGGACTAGCGAGGAGACCCAGTACTTC
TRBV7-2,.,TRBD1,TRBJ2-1,CASSSQTGIDEQFF,TGTGCCAGCAGCTCTCAGACAGGGATCGATGAGCAGTTCTTC
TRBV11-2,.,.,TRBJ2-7,CASRRLVGGYEQYF,TGTGCCAGCAGAAGACTAGTGGGAGGTTACGAGCAGTACTTC
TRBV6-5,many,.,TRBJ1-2,CASSSNSNYGYTF,TGTGCCAGCAGTTCGAATTCTAACTATGGCTACACCTTC
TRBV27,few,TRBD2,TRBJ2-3,CASSVGLVRIADTQYF,TGTGCCAGCAGTGTCGGACTAGTGAGGATCGCAGATACGCAGTATTTT
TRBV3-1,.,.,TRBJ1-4,CASSQGRWAEKLFF,TGTGCCAGCAGCCAAGGGAGGTGGGCGGAAAAACTGTTTTTT
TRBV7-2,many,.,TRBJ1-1,CASSLETEAFF,TGTGCCAGCAGCTTGGAAACTGAAGCTTTCTTT